Shown below are 5 T cell receptor beta chains from a single sample sequenced in a study of blood T cell repertoires in COVID-19. Only in-frame clones appear in the TCRdb table, and some are missing; sequencing was by immunoSEQ multiplex PCR. The profile shows 170,000 or so clones, less than 90% of them singletons. The sequencing sample was made of PBMCs or T cells enriched from blood (not recorded which). All receptors come from a woman aged 45-65 years who had recovered from COVID-19.

This clone was found once. This chain connects TRBV7-2 to TRBJ2-7; 7 nucleotides match TRBD2. V trimming: 1 base; J trimming: 0 bases; junction bases outside the gene matches: 12. The CDR3 is 18 amino acids. Germline V CDR1 and CDR2: SGHTA, FQGNSA. This CDR3 is CASSLGLADTRGSYEQYF. Written as DNA, the CDR3 is TGTGCCAGCAGCTTAGGTCTAGCGGATACAAGGGGCTCCTACGAGCAGTACTTC.

This chain links TRBV3-1 (or the pseudogene TRBV3-2) with TRBJ2-4; TRBD2 aligns across 9 bases. With V trimmed by 3 bases and J by 0 bases, 9 bases remained unmatched. Germline CDR1 and CDR2: LGHDT and YNNKEL (reference sequence). This CDR3 spans 18 amino acids. The CDR3 nucleotides read TGTGCCAGCAGCCAGGTAGCGGGAGTTGGGCTAGCCAAAAACATTCAGTACTTC. Protein sequence: CASSQVAGVGLAKNIQYF.

J is TRBJ2-7 and V is TRBV6-2 or TRBV6-3; 10 nucleotides match TRBD2. V lost 3 bases to trimming and J lost 2 bases; unmatched junction nucleotides: 13. Germline V gene lookup returns CDR1 MNHEY and CDR2 SVGEGT. This CDR3 is 18 amino acids long. The CDR3 region has the DNA TGTGCCAGCAGTTATCTCGCTGGGAGCGGGAGGGCCACCTACGAGCAGTACTTC. Encoded protein: CASSYLAGSGRATYEQYF.

The DNA of the CDR3 is TGTGCCACCAGCAGAGTGGACAGACCGGAGACCCAGTACTTC. This codes for CATSRVDRPETQYF. The V call is TRBV15, the J call TRBJ2-5, with a weak D call TRBD1 (6 bases). The CDR3 is 14 residues long. Between the trimmed V and J ends, which lost 1 base and 5 bases, there was a span of 11 bases. Germline CDR1 LNHNV, CDR2 YYDKDF (reference sequence).

The V gene is TRBV10-3, the J gene TRBJ2-1; TRBD1 matches 8 bases. This CDR3 is 14 amino acids long. Per germline, CDR1 ENHRY and CDR2 SYGVKD. Unmatched junction bases numbered 16, after V lost 11 bases and J lost 10 bases. The CDR3 here is CAVGQGYEGVEQFF. The CDR3 region has the DNA TGTGCCGTAGGACAGGGTTACGAGGGAGTGGAGCAGTTCTTC.